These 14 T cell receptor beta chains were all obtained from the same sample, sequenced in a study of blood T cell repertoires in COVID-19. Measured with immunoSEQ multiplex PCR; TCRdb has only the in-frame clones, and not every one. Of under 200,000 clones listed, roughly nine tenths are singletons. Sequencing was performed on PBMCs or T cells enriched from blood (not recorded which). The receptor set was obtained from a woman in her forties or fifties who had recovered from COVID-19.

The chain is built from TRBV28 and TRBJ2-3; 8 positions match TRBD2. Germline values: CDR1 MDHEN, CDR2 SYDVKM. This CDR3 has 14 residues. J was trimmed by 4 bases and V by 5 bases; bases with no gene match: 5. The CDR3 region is CASSQRENSDTQYF. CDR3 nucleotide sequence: TGTGCCAGCAGTCAGCGGGAGAACTCAGATACGCAGTATTTT. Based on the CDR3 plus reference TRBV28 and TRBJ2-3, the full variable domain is DVKVTQSSRYLVKRTGEKVFLECVQDMDHENMFWYRQDPGLGLRLIYFSYDVKMKEKGDIPEGYSVSREKKERFSLILESASTNQTSMYLCASSQRENSDTQYFGPGTRLTVL.

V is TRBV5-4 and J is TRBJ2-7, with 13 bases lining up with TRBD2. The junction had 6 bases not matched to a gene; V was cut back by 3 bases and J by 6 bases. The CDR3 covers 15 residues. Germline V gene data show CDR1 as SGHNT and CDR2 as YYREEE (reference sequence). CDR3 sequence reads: CASSSPGLAGREQYF. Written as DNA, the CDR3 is TGTGCCAGCAGCTCGCCGGGACTAGCGGGACGCGAGCAGTACTTC.

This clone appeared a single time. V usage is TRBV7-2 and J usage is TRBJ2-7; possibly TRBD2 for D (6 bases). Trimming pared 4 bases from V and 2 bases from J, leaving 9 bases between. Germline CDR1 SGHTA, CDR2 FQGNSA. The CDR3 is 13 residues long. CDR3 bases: TGTGCCAGCAGCTCCCGGAGGGCCTACGAGCAGTACTTC. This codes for CASSSRRAYEQYF.

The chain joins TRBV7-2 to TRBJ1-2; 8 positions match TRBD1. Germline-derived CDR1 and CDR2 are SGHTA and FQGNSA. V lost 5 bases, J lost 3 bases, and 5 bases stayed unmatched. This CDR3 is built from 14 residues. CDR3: CASSNPGGDYGYTF. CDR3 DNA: TGTGCCAGCAGCAACCCAGGGGGCGACTATGGCTACACCTTC. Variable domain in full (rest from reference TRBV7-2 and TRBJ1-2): GAGVSQSPSNKVTEKGKDVELRCDPISGHTALYWYRQSLGQGLEFLIYFQGNSAPDKSGLPSDRFSAERTGGSVSTLTIQRTQQEDSAVYLCASSNPGGDYGYTFGSGTRLTVV.

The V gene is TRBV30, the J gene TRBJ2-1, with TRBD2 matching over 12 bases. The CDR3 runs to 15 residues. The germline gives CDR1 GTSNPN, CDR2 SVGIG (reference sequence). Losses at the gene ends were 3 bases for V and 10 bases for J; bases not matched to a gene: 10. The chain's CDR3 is CAWSRASGRAGEQFF. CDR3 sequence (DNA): TGTGCCTGGAGCCGGGCTAGCGGGAGGGCCGGGGAGCAGTTCTTC.

The CDR3 loop reads CASSLTRQGARTEAFF. The CDR3 region has the DNA TGTGCCAGCAGCTTAACCCGACAGGGGGCACGTACTGAAGCTTTCTTT. This chain joins TRBV13 and TRBJ1-1; TRBD1 agrees at 10 bases. Germline loops: CDR1 PRHDT, CDR2 FYEKMQ (reference sequence). V trimming: 2 bases; J trimming: 5 bases; junction bases outside the gene matches: 8. The CDR3 extends over 16 amino acids.

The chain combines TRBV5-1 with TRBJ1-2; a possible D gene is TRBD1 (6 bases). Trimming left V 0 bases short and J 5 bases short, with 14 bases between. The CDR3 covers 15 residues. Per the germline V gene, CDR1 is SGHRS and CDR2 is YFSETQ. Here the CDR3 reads CASSLAWGQGYGYTF. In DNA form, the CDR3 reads TGCGCCAGCAGCTTGGCTTGGGGCCAGGGGTATGGCTACACCTTC. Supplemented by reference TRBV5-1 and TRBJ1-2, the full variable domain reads KAGVTQTPRYLIKTRGQQVTLSCSPISGHRSVSWYQQTPGQGLQFLFEYFSETQRNKGNFPGRFSGRQFSNSRSEMNVSTLELGDSALYLCASSLAWGQGYGYTFGSGTRLTVV.

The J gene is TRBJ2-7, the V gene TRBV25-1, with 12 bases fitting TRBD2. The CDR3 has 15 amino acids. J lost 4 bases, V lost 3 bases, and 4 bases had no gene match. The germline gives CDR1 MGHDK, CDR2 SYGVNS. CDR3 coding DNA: TGTGCCAGCAGTGAGGTGACTAGCGGGAGTTACGAGCAGTACTTC. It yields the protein CASSEVTSGSYEQYF.

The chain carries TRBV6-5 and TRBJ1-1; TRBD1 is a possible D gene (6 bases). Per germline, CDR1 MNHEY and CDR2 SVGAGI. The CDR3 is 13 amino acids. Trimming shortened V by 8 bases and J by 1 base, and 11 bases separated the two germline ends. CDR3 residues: CASLRGRNTEAFF. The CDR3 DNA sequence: TGTGCCAGCCTAAGGGGGAGGAACACTGAAGCTTTCTTT.

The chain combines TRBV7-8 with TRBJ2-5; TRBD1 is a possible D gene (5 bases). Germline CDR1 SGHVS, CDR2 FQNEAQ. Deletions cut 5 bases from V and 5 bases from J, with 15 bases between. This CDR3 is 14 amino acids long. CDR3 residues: CASSPDNLPETQYF. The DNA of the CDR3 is TGTGCCAGCAGCCCGGACAATTTGCCGGAGACCCAGTACTTC.

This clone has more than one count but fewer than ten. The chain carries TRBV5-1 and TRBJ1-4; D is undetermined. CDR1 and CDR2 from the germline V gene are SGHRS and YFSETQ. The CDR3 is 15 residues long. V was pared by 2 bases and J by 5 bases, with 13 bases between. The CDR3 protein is CASSFDGSGNEKLFF. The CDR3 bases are TGCGCCAGCAGCTTCGATGGGTCGGGGAATGAAAAACTGTTTTTT.

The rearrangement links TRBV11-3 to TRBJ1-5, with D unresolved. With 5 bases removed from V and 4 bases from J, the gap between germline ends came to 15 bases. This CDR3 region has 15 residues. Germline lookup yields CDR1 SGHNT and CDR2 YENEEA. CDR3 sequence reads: CASSPSGGVNQPQHF. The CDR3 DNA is TGTGCCAGCAGCCCCAGCGGCGGAGTAAATCAGCCCCAGCATTTT. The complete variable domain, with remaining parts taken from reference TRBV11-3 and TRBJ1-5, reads EAGVVQSPRYKIIEKKQPVAFWCNPISGHNTLYWYLQNLGQGPELLIRYENEEAVDDSQLPKDRFSAERLKGVDSTLKIQPAELGDSAVYLCASSPSGGVNQPQHFGDGTRLSIL.

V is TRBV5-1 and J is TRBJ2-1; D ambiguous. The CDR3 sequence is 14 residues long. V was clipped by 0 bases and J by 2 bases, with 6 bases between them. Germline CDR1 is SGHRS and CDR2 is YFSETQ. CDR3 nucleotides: TGCGCCAGCAGCTTGGGCAGGACCTACAATGAGCAGTTCTTC. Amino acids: CASSLGRTYNEQFF.

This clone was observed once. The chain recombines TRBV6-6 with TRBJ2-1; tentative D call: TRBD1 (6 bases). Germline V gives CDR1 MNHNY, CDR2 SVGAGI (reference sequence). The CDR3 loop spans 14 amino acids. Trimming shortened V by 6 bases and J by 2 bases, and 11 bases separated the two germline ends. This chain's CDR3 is CASSPQGPYNEQFF. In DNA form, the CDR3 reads TGTGCCAGCAGCCCACAGGGCCCCTACAATGAGCAGTTCTTC.